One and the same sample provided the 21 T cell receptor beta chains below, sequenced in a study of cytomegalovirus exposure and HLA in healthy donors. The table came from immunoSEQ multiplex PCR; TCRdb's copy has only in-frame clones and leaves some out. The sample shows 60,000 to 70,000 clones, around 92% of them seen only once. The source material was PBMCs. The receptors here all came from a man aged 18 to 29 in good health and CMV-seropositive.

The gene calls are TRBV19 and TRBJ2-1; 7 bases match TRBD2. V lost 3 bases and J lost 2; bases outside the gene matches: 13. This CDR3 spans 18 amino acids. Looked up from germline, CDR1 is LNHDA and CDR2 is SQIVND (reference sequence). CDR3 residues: CASSINLGGSPPYNEQFF. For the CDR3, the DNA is TGTGCCAGTAGTATCAATTTGGGGGGGAGCCCCCCCTACAATGAGCAGTTCTTC.

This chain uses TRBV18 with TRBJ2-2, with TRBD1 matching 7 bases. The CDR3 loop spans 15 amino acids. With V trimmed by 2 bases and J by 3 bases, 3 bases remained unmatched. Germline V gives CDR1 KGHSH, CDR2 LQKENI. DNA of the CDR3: TGTGCCAGCTCACCAGGGACAGTCGACACCGGGGAGCTGTTTTTT. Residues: CASSPGTVDTGELFF.

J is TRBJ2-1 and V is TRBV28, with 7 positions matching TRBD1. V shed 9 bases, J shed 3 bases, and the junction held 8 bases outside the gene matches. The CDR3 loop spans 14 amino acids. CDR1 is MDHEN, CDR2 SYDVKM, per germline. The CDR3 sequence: CASLRQGVYNEQFF. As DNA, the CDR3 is TGTGCCAGTCTTCGACAGGGAGTCTACAATGAGCAGTTCTTC.

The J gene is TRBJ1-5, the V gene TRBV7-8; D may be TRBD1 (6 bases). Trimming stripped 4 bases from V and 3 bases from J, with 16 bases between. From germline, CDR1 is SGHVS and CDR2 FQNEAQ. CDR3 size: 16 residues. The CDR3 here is CASSSGQQSFNQPQHF. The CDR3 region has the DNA TGTGCCAGCAGCTCCGGACAGCAGTCTTTCAATCAGCCCCAGCATTTT.

Here the CDR3 DNA reads TGTGCCAGTTCCCCGGGAGCGGGGCTAGGCGCCAAAAACATTCAGTACTTC. It specifies CASSPGAGLGAKNIQYF. V gene TRBV19 combines with J gene TRBJ2-4; 7 bases agree with TRBD2. There are 17 residues in the CDR3. J gave up 1 base and V 8 bases, and 14 bases lay outside the gene matches. Germline lookup yields CDR1 LNHDA and CDR2 SQIVND (reference sequence).

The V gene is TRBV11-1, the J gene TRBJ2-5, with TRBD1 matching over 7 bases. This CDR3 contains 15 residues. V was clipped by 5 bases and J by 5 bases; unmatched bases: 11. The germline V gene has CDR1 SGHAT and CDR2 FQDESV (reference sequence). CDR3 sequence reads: CASSPEGAGGETQYF. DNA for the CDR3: TGTGCCAGCAGCCCCGAGGGGGCCGGCGGGGAGACCCAGTACTTC.

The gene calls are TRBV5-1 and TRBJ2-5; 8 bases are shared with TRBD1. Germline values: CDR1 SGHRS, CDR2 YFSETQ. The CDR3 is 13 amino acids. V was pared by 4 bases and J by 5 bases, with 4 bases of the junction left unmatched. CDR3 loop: CASSQDREETQYF. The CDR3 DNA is TGCGCCAGCAGCCAGGACAGGGAGGAGACCCAGTACTTC.

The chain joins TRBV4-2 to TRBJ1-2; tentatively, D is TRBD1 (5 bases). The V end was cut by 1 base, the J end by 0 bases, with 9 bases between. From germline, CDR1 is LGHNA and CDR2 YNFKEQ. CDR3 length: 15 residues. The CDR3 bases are TGTGCCAGCAGCCAAGGGGGCAATACTAACTATGGCTACACCTTC. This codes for CASSQGGNTNYGYTF.

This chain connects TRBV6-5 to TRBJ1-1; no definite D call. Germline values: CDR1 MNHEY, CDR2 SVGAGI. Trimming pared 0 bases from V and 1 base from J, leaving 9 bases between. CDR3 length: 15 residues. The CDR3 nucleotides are TGTGCCAGCAGTTACTCGAATCTAGGGAACACTGAAGCTTTCTTT. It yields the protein CASSYSNLGNTEAFF.

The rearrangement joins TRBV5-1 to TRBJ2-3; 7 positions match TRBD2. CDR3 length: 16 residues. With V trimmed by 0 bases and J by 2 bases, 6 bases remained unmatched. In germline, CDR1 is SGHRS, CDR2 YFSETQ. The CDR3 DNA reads TGCGCCAGCAGCTTGGTGCAGCGGGGTCCCACAGATACGCAGTATTTT. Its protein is CASSLVQRGPTDTQYF.

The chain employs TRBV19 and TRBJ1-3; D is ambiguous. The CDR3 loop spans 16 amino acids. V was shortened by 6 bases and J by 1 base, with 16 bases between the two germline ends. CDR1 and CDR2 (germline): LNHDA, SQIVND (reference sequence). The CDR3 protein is CASSNGGELSGNTIYF. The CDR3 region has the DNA TGTGCCAGTAGCAACGGCGGGGAGTTATCTGGAAACACCATATATTTT.

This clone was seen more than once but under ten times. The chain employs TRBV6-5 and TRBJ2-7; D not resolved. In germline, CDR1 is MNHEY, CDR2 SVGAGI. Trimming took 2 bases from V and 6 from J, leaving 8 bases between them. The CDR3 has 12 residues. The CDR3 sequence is CASSYGSGEQYF. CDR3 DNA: TGTGCCAGCAGTTACGGGTCAGGCGAGCAGTACTTC.

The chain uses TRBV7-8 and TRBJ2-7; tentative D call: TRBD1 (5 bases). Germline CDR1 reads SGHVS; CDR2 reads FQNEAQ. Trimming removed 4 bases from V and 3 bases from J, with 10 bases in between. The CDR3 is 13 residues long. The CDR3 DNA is TGTGCCAGCAGCTCAGCGCAGGGCTACGAGCAGTACTTC. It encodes CASSSAQGYEQYF.

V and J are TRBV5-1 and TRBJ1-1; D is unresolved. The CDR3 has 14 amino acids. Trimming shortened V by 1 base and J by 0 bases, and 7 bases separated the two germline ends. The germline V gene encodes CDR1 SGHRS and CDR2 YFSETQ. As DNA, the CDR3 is TGCGCCAGCAGCTTGACGGTGGTGAACACTGAAGCTTTCTTT. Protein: CASSLTVVNTEAFF.

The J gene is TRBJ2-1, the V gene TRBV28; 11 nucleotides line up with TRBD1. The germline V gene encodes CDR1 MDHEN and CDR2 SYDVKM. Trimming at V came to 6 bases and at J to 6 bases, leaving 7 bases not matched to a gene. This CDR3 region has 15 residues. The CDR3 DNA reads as TGTGCCAGCAGCGACTCCGGGACAGGGGGCAATGAGCAGTTCTTC. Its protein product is CASSDSGTGGNEQFF.

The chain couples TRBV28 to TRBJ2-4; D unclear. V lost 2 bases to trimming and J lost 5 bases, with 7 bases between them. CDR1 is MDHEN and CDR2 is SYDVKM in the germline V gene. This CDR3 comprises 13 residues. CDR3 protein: CASSLEQENIQYF. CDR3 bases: TGTGCCAGCAGTTTAGAACAAGAAAACATTCAGTACTTC.

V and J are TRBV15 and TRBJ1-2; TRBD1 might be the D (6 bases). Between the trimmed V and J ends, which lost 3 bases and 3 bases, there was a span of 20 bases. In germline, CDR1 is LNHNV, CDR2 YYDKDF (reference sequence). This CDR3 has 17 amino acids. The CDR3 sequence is CATSSDRNRDKDYGYTF. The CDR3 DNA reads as TGTGCCACCAGCAGCGATAGGAATCGGGACAAAGACTATGGCTACACCTTC.

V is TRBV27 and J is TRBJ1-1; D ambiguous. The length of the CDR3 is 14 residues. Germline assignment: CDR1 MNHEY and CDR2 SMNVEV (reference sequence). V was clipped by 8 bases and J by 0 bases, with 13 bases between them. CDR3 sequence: CASRSSVLNTEAFF. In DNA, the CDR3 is TGTGCCAGCCGTAGTTCCGTCTTGAACACTGAAGCTTTCTTT.

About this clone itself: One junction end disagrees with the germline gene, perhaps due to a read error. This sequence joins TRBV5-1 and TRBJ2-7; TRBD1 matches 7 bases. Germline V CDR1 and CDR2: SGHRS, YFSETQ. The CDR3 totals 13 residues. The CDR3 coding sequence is TGCGCCACCAGCCCCGGGACAGAGTACGAGCAGTACTTC. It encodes CATSPGTEYEQYF. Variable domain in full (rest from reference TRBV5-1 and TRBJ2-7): KAGVTQTPRYLIKTRGQQVTLSCSPISGHRSVSWYQQTPGQGLQFLFEYFSETQRNKGNFPGRFSGRQFSNSRSEMNVSTLELGDSALYLCATSPGTEYEQYFGPGTRLTVT.

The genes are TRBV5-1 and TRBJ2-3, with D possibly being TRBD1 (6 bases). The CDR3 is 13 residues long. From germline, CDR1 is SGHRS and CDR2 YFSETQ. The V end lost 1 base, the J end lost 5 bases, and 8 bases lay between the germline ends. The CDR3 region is CASSLKTGDTQYF. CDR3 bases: TGCGCCAGCAGCTTGAAGACAGGAGATACGCAGTATTTT.

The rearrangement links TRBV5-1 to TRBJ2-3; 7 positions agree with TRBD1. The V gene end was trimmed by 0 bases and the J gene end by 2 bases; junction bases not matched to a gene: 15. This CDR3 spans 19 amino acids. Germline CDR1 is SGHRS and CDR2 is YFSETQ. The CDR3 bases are TGCGCCAGCAGCTTGGCAACAGGGGTCAGGTTCACGGACACAGATACGCAGTATTTT. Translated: CASSLATGVRFTDTDTQYF.